These 25 T cell receptor beta chains originate from one sample sequenced in a study of memory CD4+ T cells and cytomegalovirus serostatus. The protocol was immunoSEQ multiplex PCR, while the TCRdb copy is restricted to in-frame clones and leaves out a portion. The table shows approximately 61,000 clones, with 82% occurring only once. Single viable CD3+CD4+CD8-CD45RO+ cells were sorted as the memory CD4+ T cells. Sequenced material: memory CD4+ T cells from blood. Receptors were obtained from an adult in good health and CMV-seronegative.

V gene TRBV14 combines with J gene TRBJ1-6, with a weak D call TRBD1 (6 bases). V gave up 4 bases and J gave up 9 bases, with 16 bases separating them. Germline-derived CDR1 and CDR2 are SGHDN and FVKESK. The CDR3 is made up of 15 amino acids. The CDR3 nucleotides are TGTGCCAGCAGCCCTTTTGGGGGGCCTGGTTCACCCCTCCACTTT. Its protein is CASSPFGGPGSPLHF. Supplemented by reference TRBV14 and TRBJ1-6, the full variable domain reads EAGVTQFPSHSVIEKGQTVTLRCDPISGHDNLYWYRRVMGKEIKFLLHFVKESKQDESGMPNNRFLAERTGGTYSTLKVQPAELEDSGVYFCASSPFGGPGSPLHFGNGTRLTVT.

V gene TRBV20-1 combines with J gene TRBJ1-2; D not certain. Trimming removed 6 bases at V and 6 bases at J, with 11 bases between. The CDR3 consists of 11 residues. Germline CDR1 DFQATT, CDR2 SNEGSKA (reference sequence). The CDR3 DNA is TGCAGTGCCCTCGCCCAGGATGGCTACACCTTC. This encodes CSALAQDGYTF.

This clone was detected only once. The V and J genes are TRBV29-1 and TRBJ1-3; 9 bases map to TRBD1. CDR1 SQVTM and CDR2 ANQGSEA come from the germline V gene. V was clipped by 3 bases and J by 4 bases; unmatched bases: 7. The CDR3 covers 15 residues. Here the CDR3 reads CSVDGLGQGGNTIYF. In DNA form, the CDR3 reads TGCAGCGTTGACGGCCTCGGACAGGGGGGAAACACCATATATTTT.

CDR3 sequence: CASSLGVGLAEGKNIQYF. The CDR3 DNA reads as TGTGCCAGCAGCTTAGGGGTCGGACTAGCGGAGGGAAAAAACATTCAGTACTTC. This rearrangement joins TRBV7-6 to TRBJ2-4, with 10 bases fitting TRBD2. Germline values: CDR1 SGHVS, CDR2 FNYEAQ. CDR3 length: 18 residues. The V and J ends lost 1 base and 4 bases, in that order; junction bases with no gene match: 10.

This chain joins TRBV29-1 and TRBJ1-5; 9 bases match TRBD1. The germline CDR1 and CDR2 sequences are SQVTM and ANQGSEA. The V segment lost 4 bases and the J segment 3 bases; nucleotides outside the gene matches: 4. There are 14 residues in the CDR3. This CDR3 reads CSVVGQGANQPQHF. The CDR3 DNA follows: TGCAGCGTTGTGGGACAGGGTGCCAATCAGCCCCAGCATTTT.

The chain couples TRBV7-6 to TRBJ2-3; 10 nucleotides match TRBD2. Germline CDR1 reads SGHVS; CDR2 reads FNYEAQ. This CDR3 spans 15 amino acids. V was pared by 6 bases and J by 6 bases, with 9 bases of the junction left unmatched. The CDR3 nucleotides read TGTGCCAGCAGGAGAGGTCTAGCGGGAGTGGATACGCAGTATTTT. Translating it yields CASRRGLAGVDTQYF. Supplemented by reference TRBV7-6 and TRBJ2-3, the full variable domain reads GAGVSQSPRYKVTKRGQDVALRCDPISGHVSLYWYRQALGQGPEFLTYFNYEAQQDKSGLPNDRFSAERPEGSISTLTIQRTEQRDSAMYRCASRRGLAGVDTQYFGPGTRLTVL.

V gene TRBV11-2 combines with J gene TRBJ2-1, with a possible D match to TRBD2 (6 bases). The CDR3 consists of 16 residues. Germline lookup yields CDR1 SGHAT and CDR2 FQNNGV. V lost 1 base and J 10 bases, leaving 20 bases between the germline ends. The CDR3 protein is CASSLGGGADFGEQFF. The CDR3 coding sequence is TGTGCCAGCAGCTTAGGCGGCGGGGCGGATTTTGGAGAGCAGTTCTTC.

The V gene is TRBV6-5, the J gene TRBJ2-2; a weak D match, TRBD1 (5 bases). CDR3 length: 13 amino acids. Germline V gives CDR1 MNHEY, CDR2 SVGAGI. V was shortened by 6 bases and J by 3 bases, with 8 bases between the two germline ends. This chain's CDR3 is CASRTGYTGELFF. DNA of the CDR3: TGTGCCAGCAGAACAGGTTACACCGGGGAGCTGTTTTTT.

The gene calls are TRBV7-9 and TRBJ1-4; TRBD1 agrees at 10 bases. The junction had 10 bases not matched to a gene; V was cut back by 1 base and J by 11 bases. CDR3 length: 16 residues. Germline CDR1 SEHNR, CDR2 FQNEAQ (reference sequence). DNA of the CDR3: TGTGCCAGCAGCTTAGTGGAACCGGGACAGGGGATTAAACTGTTTTTT. This codes for CASSLVEPGQGIKLFF.

This clone was seen a handful of times. The V and J genes are TRBV7-8 and TRBJ1-1; maybe TRBD1 (5 bases). Germline values: CDR1 SGHVS, CDR2 FQNEAQ. The CDR3 has 12 residues. With 4 bases removed from V and 9 bases from J, the gap between germline ends came to 12 bases. The chain's CDR3 is CASSWDRGKAFF. As DNA, the CDR3 is TGTGCCAGCAGCTGGGACCGGGGGAAAGCTTTCTTT. The variable domain in full, with the rest retrieved from reference TRBV7-8 and TRBJ1-1, is GAGVSQSPRYKVAKRGQDVALRCDPISGHVSLFWYQQALGQGPEFLTYFQNEAQLDKSGLPSDRFFAERPEGSVSTLKIQRTQQEDSAVYLCASSWDRGKAFFGQGTRLTVV.

This clone was recorded only once. The chain links TRBV19 to TRBJ2-2; D remains ambiguous. Trimming removed 0 bases from V and 9 bases from J, with 11 bases in between. CDR3 length: 14 residues. Germline values: CDR1 LNHDA, CDR2 SQIVND (reference sequence). Written as DNA, the CDR3 is TGTGCCAGTAGTATAGATCTCCGGCAGAGGGAGCTGTTTTTT. This translates into CASSIDLRQRELFF. Variable domain in full (rest from reference TRBV19 and TRBJ2-2): DGGITQSPKYLFRKEGQNVTLSCEQNLNHDAMYWYRQDPGQGLRLIYYSQIVNDFQKGDIAEGYSVSREKKESFPLTVTSAQKNPTAFYLCASSIDLRQRELFFGEGSRLTVL.

V usage is TRBV7-2 and J usage is TRBJ2-3, with a possible D match to TRBD2 (5 bases). Trimming shortened V by 9 bases and J by 4 bases, and 29 bases separated the two germline ends. This CDR3 is built from 18 residues. Germline V gene data show CDR1 as SGHTA and CDR2 as FQGNSA. The CDR3 DNA sequence: TGTGCCAGACAAACCTTAGCGCGGTGGGAAGGATCGGCAGATACGCAGTATTTT. Its translation is CARQTLARWEGSADTQYF.

This rearrangement joins TRBV18 to TRBJ2-7; 7 bases are shared with TRBD2. Trimming cost V 5 bases and J 6 bases; bases outside gene matches: 10. Germline V gene data show CDR1 as KGHSH and CDR2 as LQKENI. This CDR3 spans 14 amino acids. This CDR3 reads CASSGREFFGEQYF. The CDR3 bases are TGTGCCAGCTCAGGGCGGGAGTTTTTCGGCGAGCAGTACTTC.

V usage is TRBV4-1 and J usage is TRBJ1-2; 7 nucleotides align to TRBD1. Germline V lookup: CDR1 MGHRA, CDR2 YSYEKL. The CDR3 covers 15 residues. V lost 0 bases, J lost 2 bases, and 3 bases stayed unmatched. The DNA of the CDR3 is TGCGCCAGCAGCCAAGATTGGGACAGCAACTATGGCTACACCTTC. It encodes CASSQDWDSNYGYTF.

This clone was seen a single time. This chain joins TRBV5-1 and TRBJ2-4, with 8 positions matching TRBD2. Germline V CDR1 and CDR2: SGHRS, YFSETQ. J was trimmed by 8 bases and V by 4 bases; bases with no gene match: 2. The CDR3 is made up of 12 amino acids. The CDR3 coding sequence is TGCGCCAGCAGCCCGGGGGGGGACATTCAGTACTTC. As protein: CASSPGGDIQYF.

The chain uses TRBV5-1 and TRBJ2-1, with TRBD2 matching 9 bases. Losses at the gene ends were 5 bases for V and 14 bases for J; bases not matched to a gene: 11. The CDR3 loop spans 13 amino acids. Germline V CDR1 and CDR2: SGHRS, YFSETQ. The CDR3 DNA follows: TGCGCCAGCAGACCGTTGCGGGGGGGGCGGGAGTTCTTC. Protein sequence: CASRPLRGGREFF.

This clone was counted once. V and J are TRBV6-5 and TRBJ1-1, with unresolved D. Per the germline V gene, CDR1 is MNHEY and CDR2 is SVGAGI. V dropped 5 bases and J dropped 1 base, with 8 bases sitting between them. CDR3 size: 13 residues. The CDR3 region is CASSVGGNTEAFF. The DNA of the CDR3 is TGTGCCAGCAGTGTAGGAGGGAACACTGAAGCTTTCTTT.

The chain couples TRBV2 to TRBJ1-2, with 12 bases identical to TRBD1. CDR3 length: 15 amino acids. Germline assignment: CDR1 SNHLY and CDR2 FYNNEI. V gave up 5 bases and J gave up 3 bases; unmatched junction bases: 4. DNA for the CDR3: TGTGCCAGCAGTCCGGGGACAGGGGGCTACTATGGCTACACCTTC. The encoded protein is CASSPGTGGYYGYTF.

J is TRBJ1-1 and V is TRBV6-6; D is perhaps TRBD1 (5 bases). V was cut by 7 bases and J by 0 bases, with 18 bases left in between. The CDR3 is 16 residues long. Germline loops: CDR1 MNHNY, CDR2 SVGAGI (reference sequence). CDR3 nucleotide sequence: TGTGCCAGCACCGTAGCAGGGAAAAGCTTGAACACTGAAGCTTTCTTT. Its translation is CASTVAGKSLNTEAFF.

The V call is TRBV9, the J call TRBJ2-5; D possibly corresponds to TRBD2 (5 bases). Trimming pared 0 bases from V and 4 bases from J, leaving 16 bases between. The germline CDR1 and CDR2 sequences are SGDLS and YYNGEE. This CDR3 has 16 amino acids. DNA of the CDR3: TGTGCCAGCAGCGTAGGGGCATGGGGTCGGGGAGAGACCCAGTACTTC. As protein: CASSVGAWGRGETQYF.

This rearrangement joins TRBV29-1 to TRBJ1-1; the D gene is possibly TRBD1 (6 bases). Germline CDR1 reads SQVTM; CDR2 reads ANQGSEA. The CDR3 loop spans 13 amino acids. The CDR3 DNA reads TGCAGTGGAAGAGACAGGAGTTGGACTGAAGCTTTCTTT. It encodes CSGRDRSWTEAFF. The full variable domain, its missing parts supplied by reference TRBV29-1 and TRBJ1-1, is SAVISQKPSRDICQRGTSLTIQCQVDSQVTMMFWYRQQPGQSLTLIATANQGSEATYESGFVIDKFPISRPNLTFSTLTVSNMSPEDSSIYLCSGRDRSWTEAFFGQGTRLTVV.

The rearrangement uses TRBV4-2 and TRBJ2-7, with D unclear. The CDR3 contains 9 residues. The germline V and J ends were trimmed by 8 bases and 4 bases, with 3 bases remaining between them. Germline V lookup: CDR1 LGHNA, CDR2 YNFKEQ. This CDR3 reads CASLYEQYF. The CDR3 DNA sequence: TGTGCCAGCCTATACGAGCAGTACTTC.

By frequency in the sample, this clone is medium-sized. V is TRBV2 and J is TRBJ2-6, with D uncertain. CDR1 is SNHLY, CDR2 FYNNEI, per germline. The CDR3 is 17 amino acids. V lost 4 bases and J lost 2, with 15 bases in between. The CDR3 bases are TGTGCCAGCAGTGCCGGAAAACGCCAACCTGGGGCCAACGTCCTGACTTTC. Amino acids: CASSAGKRQPGANVLTF. The variable domain in full, completed from reference TRBV2 and TRBJ2-6, reads EPEVTQTPSHQVTQMGQEVILRCVPISNHLYFYWYRQILGQKVEFLVSFYNNEISEKSEIFDDQFSVERPDGSNFTLKIRSTKLEDSAMYFCASSAGKRQPGANVLTFGAGSRLTVL.

The rearrangement joins TRBV25-1 to TRBJ1-5; D remains unclear. V was trimmed by 3 bases and J by 3 bases, leaving 6 bases between them. The CDR3 spans 13 residues. Germline V gene data show CDR1 as MGHDK and CDR2 as SYGVNS. The CDR3 coding sequence is TGTGCCAGCAGTGACAGACACAATCAGCCCCAGCATTTT. Amino acids: CASSDRHNQPQHF.

The chain has TRBV25-1 and TRBJ1-4, with D unclear. CDR3 length: 14 amino acids. Germline values: CDR1 MGHDK, CDR2 SYGVNS. V was cut by 4 bases and J by 5 bases, with 11 bases left in between. CDR3 residues: CASSAGPLNEKLFF. Here the CDR3 DNA reads TGTGCCAGCAGTGCCGGGCCCTTAAATGAAAAACTGTTTTTT. Full variable domain (rest looked up from reference TRBV25-1 and TRBJ1-4): EADIYQTPRYLVIGTGKKITLECSQTMGHDKMYWYQQDPGMELHLIHYSYGVNSTEKGDLSSESTVSRIRTEHFPLTLESARPSHTSQYLCASSAGPLNEKLFFGSGTQLSVL.